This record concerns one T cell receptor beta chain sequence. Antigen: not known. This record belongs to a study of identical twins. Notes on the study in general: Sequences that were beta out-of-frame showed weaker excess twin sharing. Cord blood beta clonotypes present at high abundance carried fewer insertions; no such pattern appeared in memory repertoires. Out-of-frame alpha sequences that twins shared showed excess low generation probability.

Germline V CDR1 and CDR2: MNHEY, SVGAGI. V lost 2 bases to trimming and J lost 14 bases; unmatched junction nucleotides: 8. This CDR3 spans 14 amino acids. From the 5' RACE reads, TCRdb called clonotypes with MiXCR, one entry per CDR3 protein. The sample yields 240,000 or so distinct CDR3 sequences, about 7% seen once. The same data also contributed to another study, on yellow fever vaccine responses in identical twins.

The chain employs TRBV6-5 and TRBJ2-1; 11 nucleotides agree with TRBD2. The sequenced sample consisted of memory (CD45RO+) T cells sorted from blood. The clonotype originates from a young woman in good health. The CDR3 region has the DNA TGTGCCAGCAGTTACGGGGCTAGCGGGAGGCCTGAGTTCTTC. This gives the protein CASSYGASGRPEFF.